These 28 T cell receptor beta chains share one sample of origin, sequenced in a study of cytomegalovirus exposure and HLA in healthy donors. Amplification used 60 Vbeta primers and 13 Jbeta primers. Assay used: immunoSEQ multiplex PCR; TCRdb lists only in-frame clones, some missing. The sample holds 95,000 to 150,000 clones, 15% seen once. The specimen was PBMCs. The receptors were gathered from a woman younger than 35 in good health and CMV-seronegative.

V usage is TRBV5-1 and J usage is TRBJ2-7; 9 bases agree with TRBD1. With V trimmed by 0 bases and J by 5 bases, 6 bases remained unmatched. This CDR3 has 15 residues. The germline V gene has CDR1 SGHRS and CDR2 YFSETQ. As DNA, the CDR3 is TGCGCCAGCAGCTTGGAGGGACAGGGTCTCGACGAGCAGTACTTC. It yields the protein CASSLEGQGLDEQYF.

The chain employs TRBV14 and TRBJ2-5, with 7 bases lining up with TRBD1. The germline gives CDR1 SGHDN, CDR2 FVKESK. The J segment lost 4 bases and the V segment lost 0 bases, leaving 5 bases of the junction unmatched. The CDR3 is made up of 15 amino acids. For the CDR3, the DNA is TGTGCCAGCAGCCAAGACCACAGGGGTCGAGAGACCCAGTACTTC. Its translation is CASSQDHRGRETQYF. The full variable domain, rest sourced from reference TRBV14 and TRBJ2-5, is EAGVTQFPSHSVIEKGQTVTLRCDPISGHDNLYWYRRVMGKEIKFLLHFVKESKQDESGMPNNRFLAERTGGTYSTLKVQPAELEDSGVYFCASSQDHRGRETQYFGPGTRLLVL.

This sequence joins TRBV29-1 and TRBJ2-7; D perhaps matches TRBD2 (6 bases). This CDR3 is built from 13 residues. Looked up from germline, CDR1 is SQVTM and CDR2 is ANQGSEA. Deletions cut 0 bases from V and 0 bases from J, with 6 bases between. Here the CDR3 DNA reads TGCAGCGTTGAAGACGGGAGCTCCTACGAGCAGTACTTC. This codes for CSVEDGSSYEQYF.

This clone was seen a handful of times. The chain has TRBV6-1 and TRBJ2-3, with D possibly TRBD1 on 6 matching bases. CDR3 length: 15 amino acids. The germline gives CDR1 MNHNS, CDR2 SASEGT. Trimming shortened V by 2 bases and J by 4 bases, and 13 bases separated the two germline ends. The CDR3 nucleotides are TGTGCCAGCAGTGAAATTGGGGCAGGGGCAGATACGCAGTATTTT. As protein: CASSEIGAGADTQYF.

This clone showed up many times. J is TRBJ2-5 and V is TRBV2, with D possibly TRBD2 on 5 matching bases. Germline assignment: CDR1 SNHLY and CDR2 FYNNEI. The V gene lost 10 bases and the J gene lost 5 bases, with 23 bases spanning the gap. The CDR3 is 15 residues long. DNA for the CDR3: TGTGCCACTACCCCACCGGGATCCCTAAGGGAGACCCAGTACTTC. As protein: CATTPPGSLRETQYF.

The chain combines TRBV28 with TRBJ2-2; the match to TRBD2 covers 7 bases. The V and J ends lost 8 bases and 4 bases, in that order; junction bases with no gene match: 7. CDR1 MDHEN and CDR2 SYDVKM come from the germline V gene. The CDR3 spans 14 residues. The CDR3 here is CASGLAEFTGELFF. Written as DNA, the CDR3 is TGTGCCAGCGGTCTAGCGGAGTTCACCGGGGAGCTGTTTTTT. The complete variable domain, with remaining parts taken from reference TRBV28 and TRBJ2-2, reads DVKVTQSSRYLVKRTGEKVFLECVQDMDHENMFWYRQDPGLGLRLIYFSYDVKMKEKGDIPEGYSVSREKKERFSLILESASTNQTSMYLCASGLAEFTGELFFGEGSRLTVL.

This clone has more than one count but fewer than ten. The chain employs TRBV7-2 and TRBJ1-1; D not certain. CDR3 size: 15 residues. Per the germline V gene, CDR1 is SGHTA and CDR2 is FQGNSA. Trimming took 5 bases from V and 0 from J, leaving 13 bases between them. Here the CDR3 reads CASSQNPGMNTEAFF. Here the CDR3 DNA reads TGTGCCAGCAGCCAGAATCCGGGGATGAACACTGAAGCTTTCTTT.

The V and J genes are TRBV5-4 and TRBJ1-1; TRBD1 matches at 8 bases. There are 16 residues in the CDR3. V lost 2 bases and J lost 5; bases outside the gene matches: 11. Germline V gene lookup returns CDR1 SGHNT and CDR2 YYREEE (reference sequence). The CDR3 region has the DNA TGTGCCAGCAGCTTCGAACCCGGGACAGGATATACTGAAGCTTTCTTT. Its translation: CASSFEPGTGYTEAFF.

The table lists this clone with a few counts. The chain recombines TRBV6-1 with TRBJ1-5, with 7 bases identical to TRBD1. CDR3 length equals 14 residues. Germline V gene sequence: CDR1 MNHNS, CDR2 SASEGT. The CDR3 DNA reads TGTGCGAGTGAAGGTGGGCAGGGGGTTCGGCCCCAGCATTTT. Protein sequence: CASEGGQGVRPQHF.

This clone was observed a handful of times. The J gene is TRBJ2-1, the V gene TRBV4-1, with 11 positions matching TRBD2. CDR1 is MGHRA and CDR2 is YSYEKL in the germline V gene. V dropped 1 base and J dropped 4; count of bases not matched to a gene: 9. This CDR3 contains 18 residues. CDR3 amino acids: CASSQGLAGGGGYNEQFF. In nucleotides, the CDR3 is TGCGCCAGCAGCCAAGGGCTAGCGGGAGGCGGTGGATACAATGAGCAGTTCTTC.

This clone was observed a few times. The DNA of the CDR3 is TGCGCCAGCAGAACAGGGACCGGGGAGCTGTTTTTT. Its translation is CASRTGTGELFF. The rearrangement joins TRBV5-1 to TRBJ2-2; tentative D call: TRBD1 (6 bases). The CDR3 totals 12 residues. The germline V and J ends were trimmed by 5 bases and 5 bases, with 7 bases remaining between them. Per the germline V gene, CDR1 is SGHRS and CDR2 is YFSETQ.

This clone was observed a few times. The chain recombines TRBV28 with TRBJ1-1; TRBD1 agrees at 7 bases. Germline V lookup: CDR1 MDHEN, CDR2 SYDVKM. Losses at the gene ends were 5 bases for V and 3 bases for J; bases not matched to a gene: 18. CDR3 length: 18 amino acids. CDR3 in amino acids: CASSIIASGTEGDTEAFF. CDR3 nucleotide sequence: TGTGCCAGCAGTATCATTGCCTCCGGGACAGAGGGGGACACTGAAGCTTTCTTT. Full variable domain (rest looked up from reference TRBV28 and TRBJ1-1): DVKVTQSSRYLVKRTGEKVFLECVQDMDHENMFWYRQDPGLGLRLIYFSYDVKMKEKGDIPEGYSVSREKKERFSLILESASTNQTSMYLCASSIIASGTEGDTEAFFGQGTRLTVV.

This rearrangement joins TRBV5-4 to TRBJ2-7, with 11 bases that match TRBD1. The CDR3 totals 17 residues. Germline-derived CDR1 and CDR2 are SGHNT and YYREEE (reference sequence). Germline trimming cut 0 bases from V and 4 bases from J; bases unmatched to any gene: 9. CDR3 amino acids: CASSLVPPGQGVYEQYF. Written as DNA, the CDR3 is TGTGCCAGCAGCTTGGTGCCGCCGGGACAGGGGGTTTACGAGCAGTACTTC. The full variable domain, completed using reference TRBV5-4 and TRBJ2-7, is ETGVTQSPTHLIKTRGQQVTLRCSSQSGHNTVSWYQQALGQGPQFIFQYYREEENGRGNFPPRFSGLQFPNYSSELNVNALELDDSALYLCASSLVPPGQGVYEQYFGPGTRLTVT.

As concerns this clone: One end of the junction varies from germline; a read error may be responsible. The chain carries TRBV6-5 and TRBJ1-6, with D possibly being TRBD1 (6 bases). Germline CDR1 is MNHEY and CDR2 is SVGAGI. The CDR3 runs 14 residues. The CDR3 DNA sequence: TGTGCCAGCAGGCCCGGACAGCCACATTCACCCCCCCACTTT. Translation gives CASRPGQPHSPPHF.

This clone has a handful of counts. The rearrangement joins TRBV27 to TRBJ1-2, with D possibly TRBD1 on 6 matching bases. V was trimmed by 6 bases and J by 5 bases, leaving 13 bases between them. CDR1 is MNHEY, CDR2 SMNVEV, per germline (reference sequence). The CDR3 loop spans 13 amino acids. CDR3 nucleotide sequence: TGTGCCAGCAGCCCCGGACAGATGTATGGCTACACCTTC. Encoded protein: CASSPGQMYGYTF.

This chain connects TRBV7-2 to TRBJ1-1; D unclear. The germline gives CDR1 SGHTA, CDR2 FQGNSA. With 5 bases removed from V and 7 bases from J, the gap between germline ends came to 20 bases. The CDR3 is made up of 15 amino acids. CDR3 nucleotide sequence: TGTGCCAGCAGCCCCACGAGATACGCCAGCGTTGAAGCTTTCTTT. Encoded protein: CASSPTRYASVEAFF.

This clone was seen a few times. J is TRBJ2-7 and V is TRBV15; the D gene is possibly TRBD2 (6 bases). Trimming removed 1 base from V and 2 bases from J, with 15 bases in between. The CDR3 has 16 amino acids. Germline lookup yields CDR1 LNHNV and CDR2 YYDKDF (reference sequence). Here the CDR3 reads CATSRAPGGITYEQYF. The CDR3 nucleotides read TGTGCCACCAGCAGAGCACCTGGCGGGATTACCTACGAGCAGTACTTC. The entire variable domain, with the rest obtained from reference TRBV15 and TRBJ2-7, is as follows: DAMVIQNPRYQVTQFGKPVTLSCSQTLNHNVMYWYQQKSSQAPKLLFHYYDKDFNNEADTPDNFQSRRPNTSFCFLDIRSPGLGDTAMYLCATSRAPGGITYEQYFGPGTRLTVT.

The CDR3: CAWTPDRGANYGYTF. For the CDR3, the DNA is TGTGCCTGGACCCCGGACAGGGGGGCTAACTATGGCTACACCTTC. The chain couples TRBV30 to TRBJ1-2, with TRBD1 matching 10 bases. This CDR3 is built from 15 residues. The J segment lost 0 bases and the V segment lost 4 bases, leaving 5 bases of the junction unmatched. CDR1 GTSNPN and CDR2 SVGIG come from the germline V gene (reference sequence).

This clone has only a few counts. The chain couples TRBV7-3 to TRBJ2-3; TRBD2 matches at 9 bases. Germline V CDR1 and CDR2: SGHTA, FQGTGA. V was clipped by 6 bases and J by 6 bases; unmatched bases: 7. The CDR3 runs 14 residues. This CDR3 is CASSLAGFGDTQYF. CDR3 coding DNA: TGTGCCAGCAGTCTAGCGGGGTTCGGGGATACGCAGTATTTT.

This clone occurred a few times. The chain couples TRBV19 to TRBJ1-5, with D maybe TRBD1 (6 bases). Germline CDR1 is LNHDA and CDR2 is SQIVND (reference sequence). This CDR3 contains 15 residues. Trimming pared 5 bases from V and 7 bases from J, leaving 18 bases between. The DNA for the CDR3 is TGTGCCAGTAGTCCCCCGGGACACTGGGGGCAGCCCCAGCATTTT. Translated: CASSPPGHWGQPQHF.

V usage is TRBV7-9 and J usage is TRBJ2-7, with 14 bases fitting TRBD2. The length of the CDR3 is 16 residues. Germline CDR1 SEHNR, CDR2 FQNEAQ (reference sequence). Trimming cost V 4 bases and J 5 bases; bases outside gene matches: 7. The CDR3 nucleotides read TGTGCCAGCAGCTCAGGGGGACTAGCGGGGGTCCACGAGCAGTACTTC. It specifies CASSSGGLAGVHEQYF.

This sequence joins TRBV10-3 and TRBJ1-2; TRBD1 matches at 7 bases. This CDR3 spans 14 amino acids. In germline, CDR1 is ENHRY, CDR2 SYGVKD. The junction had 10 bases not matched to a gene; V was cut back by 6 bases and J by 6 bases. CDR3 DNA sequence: TGTGCCATCAGGACGAGTCTTACAGGGGATGGCTACACCTTC. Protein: CAIRTSLTGDGYTF.

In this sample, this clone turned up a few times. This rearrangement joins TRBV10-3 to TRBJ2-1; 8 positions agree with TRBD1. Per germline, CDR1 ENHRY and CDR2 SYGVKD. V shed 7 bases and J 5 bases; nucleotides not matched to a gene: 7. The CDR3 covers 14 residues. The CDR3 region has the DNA TGTGCCATCAAGACCGGGACAGGTCACAATGAGCAGTTCTTC. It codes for CAIKTGTGHNEQFF.

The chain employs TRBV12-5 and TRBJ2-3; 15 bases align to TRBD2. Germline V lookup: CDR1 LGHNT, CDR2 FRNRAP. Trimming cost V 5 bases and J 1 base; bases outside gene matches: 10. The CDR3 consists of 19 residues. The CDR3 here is CASGPTGTSGGIGTDTQYF. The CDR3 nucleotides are TGTGCTAGTGGTCCCACCGGGACTAGCGGGGGGATTGGCACAGATACGCAGTATTTT.

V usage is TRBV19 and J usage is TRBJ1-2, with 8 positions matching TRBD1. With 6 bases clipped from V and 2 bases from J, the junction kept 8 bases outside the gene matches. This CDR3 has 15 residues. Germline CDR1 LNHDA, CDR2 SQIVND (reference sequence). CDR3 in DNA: TGTGCCAGTAGAGGCCTGACAGGGGAGAACTATGGCTACACCTTC. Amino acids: CASRGLTGENYGYTF.

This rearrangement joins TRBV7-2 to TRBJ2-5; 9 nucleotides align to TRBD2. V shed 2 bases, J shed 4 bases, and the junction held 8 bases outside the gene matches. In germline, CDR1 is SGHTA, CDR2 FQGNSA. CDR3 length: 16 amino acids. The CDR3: CASSLFAAGGGETQYF. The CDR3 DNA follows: TGTGCCAGCAGCTTATTCGCAGCGGGGGGCGGAGAGACCCAGTACTTC.

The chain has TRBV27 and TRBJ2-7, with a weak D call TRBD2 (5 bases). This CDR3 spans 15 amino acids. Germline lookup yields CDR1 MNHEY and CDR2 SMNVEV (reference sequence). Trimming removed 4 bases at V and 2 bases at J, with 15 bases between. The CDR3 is CASSSVAGSAYEQYF. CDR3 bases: TGTGCCAGCAGTTCCGTCGCGGGTAGTGCCTACGAGCAGTACTTC.

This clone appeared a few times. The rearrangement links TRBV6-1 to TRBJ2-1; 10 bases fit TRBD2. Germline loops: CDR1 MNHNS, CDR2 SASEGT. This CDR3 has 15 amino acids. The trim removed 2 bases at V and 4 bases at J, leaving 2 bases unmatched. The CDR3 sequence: CASSEWTSGYNEQFF. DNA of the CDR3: TGTGCCAGCAGTGAATGGACTAGCGGATACAATGAGCAGTTCTTC.